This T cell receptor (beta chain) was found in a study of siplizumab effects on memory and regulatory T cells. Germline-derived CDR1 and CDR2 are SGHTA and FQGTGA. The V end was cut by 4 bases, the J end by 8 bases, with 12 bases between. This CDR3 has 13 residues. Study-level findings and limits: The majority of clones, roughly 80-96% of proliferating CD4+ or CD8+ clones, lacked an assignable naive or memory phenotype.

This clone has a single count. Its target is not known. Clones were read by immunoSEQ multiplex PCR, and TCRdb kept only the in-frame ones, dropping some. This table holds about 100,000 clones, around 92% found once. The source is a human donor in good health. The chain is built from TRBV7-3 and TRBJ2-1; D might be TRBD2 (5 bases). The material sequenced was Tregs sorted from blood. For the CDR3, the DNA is TGTGCCAGCAGCTCCAACCCGAGGGATGAGCAGTTCTTC. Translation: CASSSNPRDEQFF.